This TCR beta chain was obtained from a study of cytomegalovirus exposure and HLA in healthy donors. Broader study findings: Confirmation was obtained in vitro that a few CMV-associated chains are specific for CMV antigens. An Asian-associated ancestry cluster reportedly showed fewer N-insertions than the approximately 700-donor mean in a later analysis. Overall, about 160 TCR beta chains were annotated as cytomegalovirus-associated.

This clone was counted between two and nine times. The antigen remains undetermined. Primers included in the PCR were 60 Vbeta and 13 Jbeta primers. Only in-frame clones appear in the TCRdb table, and some are missing; sequencing was by immunoSEQ multiplex PCR. The data show approximately 120,000 clones, over 70% seen once. Germline values: CDR1 SGDLS, CDR2 YYNGEE. Between the trimmed V and J ends, which lost 4 bases and 2 bases, there was a span of 10 bases. CDR3 length: 15 amino acids. The origin of this receptor is a man aged 25-45 years in good health and CMV-seronegative. Material: PBMCs. This rearrangement joins TRBV9 to TRBJ2-6; D is possibly TRBD2 (6 bases). The DNA of the CDR3 is TGTGCCAGCAGCCCCCGCGGGGCTGGGGCCAACGTCCTGACTTTC. This codes for CASSPRGAGANVLTF.